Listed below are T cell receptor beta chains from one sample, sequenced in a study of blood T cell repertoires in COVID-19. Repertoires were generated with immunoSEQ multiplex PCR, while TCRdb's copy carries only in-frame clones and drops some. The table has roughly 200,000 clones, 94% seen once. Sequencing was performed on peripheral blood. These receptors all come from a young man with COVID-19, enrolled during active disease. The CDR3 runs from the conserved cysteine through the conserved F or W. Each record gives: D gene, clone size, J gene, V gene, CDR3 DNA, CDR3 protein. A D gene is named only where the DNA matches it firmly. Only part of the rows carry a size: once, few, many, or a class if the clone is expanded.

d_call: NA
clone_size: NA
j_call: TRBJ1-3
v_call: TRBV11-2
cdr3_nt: TGTGCCAGCAGCGTACAGGGCACCTCTGGAAACACCATATATTTT
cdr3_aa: CASSVQGTSGNTIYF

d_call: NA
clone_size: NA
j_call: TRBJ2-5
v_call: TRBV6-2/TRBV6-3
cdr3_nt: TGTGCCAGCAGTTACCAGCAAGAGACCCAGTACTTC
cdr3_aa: CASSYQQETQYF

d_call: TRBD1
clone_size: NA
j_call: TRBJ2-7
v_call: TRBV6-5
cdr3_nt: TGTGCCAGCAGTTACTCCGGGACAGTGAGCTCCTACGAGCAGTACTTC
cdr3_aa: CASSYSGTVSSYEQYF

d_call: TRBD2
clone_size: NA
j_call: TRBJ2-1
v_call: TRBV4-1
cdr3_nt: TGCGCCAGCAGCCCCTGGGGGACTAGCGGGGGGGCTTATGAGCAGTTCTTC
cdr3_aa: CASSPWGTSGGAYEQFF

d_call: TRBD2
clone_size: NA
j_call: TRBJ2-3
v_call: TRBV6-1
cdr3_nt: TGTGCCAGCAGTGAGGTCCTAGCGGGGGGCACAGATACGCAGTATTTT
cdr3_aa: CASSEVLAGGTDTQYF

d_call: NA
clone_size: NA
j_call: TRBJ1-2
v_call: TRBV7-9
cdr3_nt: TGTGCCAGCAGCTTAGCTTCAGGGGAGGGCTACACCTTC
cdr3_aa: CASSLASGEGYTF

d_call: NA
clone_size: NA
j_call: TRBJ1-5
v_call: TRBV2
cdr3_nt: TGTGCCAGCAGTGAAGCGCTTAGGCTGTCGGGAAGACAGCCCCAGCATTTT
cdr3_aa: CASSEALRLSGRQPQHF

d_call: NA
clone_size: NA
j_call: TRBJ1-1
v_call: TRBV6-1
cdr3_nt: TGTGCCAGCAGTGGGGACCCCAGGATCCTGGGGGCGAACACTGAAGCTTTCTTT
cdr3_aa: CASSGDPRILGANTEAFF

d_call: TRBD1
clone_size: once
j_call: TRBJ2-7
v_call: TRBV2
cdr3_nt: TGTGCCACAGGAGCAGAGCGGACAGGGTTCCACGAGCAGTACTTC
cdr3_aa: CATGAERTGFHEQYF

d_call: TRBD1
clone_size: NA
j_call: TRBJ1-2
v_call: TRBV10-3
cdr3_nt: TGTGCCATCAGTGAGCCGAATCCGGACAGGAGCTACACCTTC
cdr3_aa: CAISEPNPDRSYTF

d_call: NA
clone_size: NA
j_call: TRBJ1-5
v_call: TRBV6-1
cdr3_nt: TGTGCCAGCAGTGAAGTAGGAGGATCGTGGGATCAGCCCCAGCATTTT
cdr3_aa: CASSEVGGSWDQPQHF

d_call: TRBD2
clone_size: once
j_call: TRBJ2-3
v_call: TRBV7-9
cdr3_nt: TGTGCCAGCAGCTTCAGCGGGGTCCCAGATACGCAGTATTTT
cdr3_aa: CASSFSGVPDTQYF

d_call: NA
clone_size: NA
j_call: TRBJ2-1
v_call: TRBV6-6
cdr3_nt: TGTGCCAGCAGTTACGGGGACACCTACAATGAGCAGTTCTTC
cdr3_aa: CASSYGDTYNEQFF

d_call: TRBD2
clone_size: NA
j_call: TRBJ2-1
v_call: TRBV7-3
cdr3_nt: TGTGCCAGCAGCTTAATACCTACTAGCGGGGACCACAATGAGCAGTTCTTC
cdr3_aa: CASSLIPTSGDHNEQFF

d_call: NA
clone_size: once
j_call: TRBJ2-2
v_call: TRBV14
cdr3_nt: TGTGCCAGCAGCCAAGATTCCTTTCTCGGGGAGCTGTTTTTT
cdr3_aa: CASSQDSFLGELFF

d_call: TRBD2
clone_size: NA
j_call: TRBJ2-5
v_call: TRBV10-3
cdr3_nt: TGTGCCATCGGGGGAGGGCTTACGGAGACCCAGTACTTC
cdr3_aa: CAIGGGLTETQYF

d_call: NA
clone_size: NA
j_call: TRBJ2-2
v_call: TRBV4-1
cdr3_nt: TGCGCCAGCAGCCAAGGCGTCGGGGAGCTGTTTTTT
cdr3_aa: CASSQGVGELFF

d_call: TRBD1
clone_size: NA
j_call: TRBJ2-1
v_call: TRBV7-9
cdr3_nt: TGTGCCAGCAGCCCATCGGGACAGTTCAATGAGCAGTTCTTC
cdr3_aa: CASSPSGQFNEQFF

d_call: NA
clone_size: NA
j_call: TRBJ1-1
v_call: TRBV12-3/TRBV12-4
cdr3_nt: TGTGCCAGCACTGTACATGGACTAGAAGCTTTCTTT
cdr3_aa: CASTVHGLEAFF

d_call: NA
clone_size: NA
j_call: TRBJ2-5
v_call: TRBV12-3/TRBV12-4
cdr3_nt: TGTGCCAGCAGTTTTCTAGAGACCCAGTACTTC
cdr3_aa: CASSFLETQYF

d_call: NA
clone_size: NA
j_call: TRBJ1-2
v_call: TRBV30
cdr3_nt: TGTGCCTGGAGTGTATCCGGCTATGGCTACACCTTC
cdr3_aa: CAWSVSGYGYTF

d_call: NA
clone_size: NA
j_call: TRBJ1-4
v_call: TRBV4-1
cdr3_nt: TGCGCCAGCAGCTTTCGACTTAATGAAAAACTGTTTTTT
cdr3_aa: CASSFRLNEKLFF

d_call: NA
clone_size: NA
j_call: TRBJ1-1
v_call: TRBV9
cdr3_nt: TGTGCCAGCACGGTAGACACGCTGAACACTGAAGCTTTCTTT
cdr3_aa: CASTVDTLNTEAFF